Presented here are 22 T cell receptor beta chains from one specimen sequenced in a study of cytomegalovirus exposure and HLA in healthy donors. The study ran its PCR with 60 Vbeta and 13 Jbeta primers. This table comes from immunoSEQ multiplex PCR, and its TCRdb copy is limited to in-frame clones, with some not included. Among under 150,000 clones listed, approximately 72% were seen once. Sequenced input: PBMCs. These TCRs come from a human donor in good health.

This rearrangement joins TRBV5-4 to TRBJ2-4, with D perhaps TRBD2 (9 bases). There are 19 residues in the CDR3. Germline CDR1 is SGHNT and CDR2 is YYREEE (reference sequence). Trimming shortened V by 0 bases and J by 4 bases, and 23 bases separated the two germline ends. CDR3 nucleotide sequence: TGTGCCAGCAGCTTGGGTCACCAGGGGGCCCTAGCGGGGAAAAACATTCAGTACTTC. This translates into CASSLGHQGALAGKNIQYF.

The rearrangement links TRBV28 to TRBJ1-1; D might be TRBD1 (5 bases). Trimming took 2 bases from V and 3 from J, leaving 7 bases between them. CDR3 size: 13 residues. Germline-derived CDR1 and CDR2 are MDHEN and SYDVKM. This chain's CDR3 is CASSLDSYTEAFF. Here the CDR3 DNA reads TGTGCCAGCAGTTTAGACAGTTACACTGAAGCTTTCTTT. Full variable domain (missing parts from reference TRBV28 and TRBJ1-1): DVKVTQSSRYLVKRTGEKVFLECVQDMDHENMFWYRQDPGLGLRLIYFSYDVKMKEKGDIPEGYSVSREKKERFSLILESASTNQTSMYLCASSLDSYTEAFFGQGTRLTVV.

The V gene is TRBV18, the J gene TRBJ2-1; the D gene is possibly TRBD1 (6 bases). Trimming cost V 5 bases and J 3 bases, with 14 bases left between them. The CDR3 length is 15 residues. Germline CDR1 and CDR2: KGHSH and LQKENI. In nucleotides, the CDR3 is TGTGCCAGCTCATCCAACAGGGAGAACTACAATGAGCAGTTCTTC. Its protein is CASSSNRENYNEQFF.

The chain recombines TRBV19 with TRBJ1-5, with D perhaps matching TRBD1 (6 bases). V lost 3 bases and J 0 bases, leaving 18 bases between the germline ends. Germline lookup yields CDR1 LNHDA and CDR2 SQIVND (reference sequence). This CDR3 comprises 18 residues. CDR3 sequence reads: CASSICRGADCSNQPQHF. The CDR3 nucleotides are TGTGCCAGTAGTATCTGCAGGGGCGCGGACTGTAGCAATCAGCCCCAGCATTTT. Full variable domain (outside the CDR3, taken from reference TRBV19 and TRBJ1-5): DGGITQSPKYLFRKEGQNVTLSCEQNLNHDAMYWYRQDPGQGLRLIYYSQIVNDFQKGDIAEGYSVSREKKESFPLTVTSAQKNPTAFYLCASSICRGADCSNQPQHFGDGTRLSIL.

The chain links TRBV25-1 to TRBJ1-4; D possibly corresponds to TRBD1 (5 bases). V was pared by 2 bases and J by 8 bases, with 12 bases between. Germline lookup yields CDR1 MGHDK and CDR2 SYGVNS. This CDR3 spans 14 amino acids. The CDR3 spells CASSEPRVGEKLFF. CDR3 bases: TGTGCCAGCAGTGAACCCAGGGTTGGCGAAAAACTGTTTTTT.

This sequence joins TRBV7-9 and TRBJ1-1, with D possibly being TRBD1 (5 bases). CDR3 size: 15 residues. Germline values: CDR1 SEHNR, CDR2 FQNEAQ (reference sequence). Trimming took off 1 base at V and 0 bases at J, with 9 bases between the two ends. The CDR3 DNA is TGTGCCAGCAGCTTAGAAGGGGTCTTGAACACTGAAGCTTTCTTT. Translating gives CASSLEGVLNTEAFF.

This clone has only a few counts. The chain links TRBV5-1 to TRBJ2-3; 13 bases are shared with TRBD2. The trim removed 1 base at V and 3 bases at J, leaving 5 bases unmatched. Germline loops: CDR1 SGHRS, CDR2 YFSETQ. This CDR3 is built from 17 residues. The CDR3 region is CASSLTSGRAQTDTQYF. In nucleotides, the CDR3 is TGCGCCAGCAGCTTGACTAGCGGGAGGGCCCAAACAGATACGCAGTATTTT.

V usage is TRBV29-1 and J usage is TRBJ2-5; 7 nucleotides match TRBD1. The J call may be incorrect, as the DNA end agrees better with TRBJ2-7. Germline values: CDR1 SQVTM, CDR2 ANQGSEA. CDR3 length equals 13 residues. CDR3 coding DNA: TGCAGCGCCCGGGACAGAGTGTCCTACGAGCAGTACTTC. It codes for CSARDRVSYEQYF.

This chain uses TRBV6-4 with TRBJ2-3; 10 bases line up with TRBD2. V was clipped by 5 bases and J by 4 bases; unmatched bases: 15. This CDR3 is 18 amino acids long. Looked up from germline, CDR1 is MRHNA and CDR2 is SNTAGT. CDR3 DNA sequence: TGTGCCAGCAGTAATAATCCCATAGCGGGAGGACTGGCAGATACGCAGTATTTT. This gives the protein CASSNNPIAGGLADTQYF.

A word on this clone: One end of the junction varies from germline; a read error may be responsible. The chain recombines TRBV10-3 with TRBJ1-2; no definite D call. The length of the CDR3 is 13 residues. Germline values: CDR1 ENHRY, CDR2 SYGVKD. CDR3 sequence reads: CAISEAANYDYTF. Here the CDR3 DNA reads TGTGCCATCAGCGAAGCGGCTAACTATGACTACACCTTC.

The chain has TRBV18 and TRBJ2-3, with 8 bases aligning to TRBD2. The germline CDR1 and CDR2 sequences are KGHSH and LQKENI. V was pared by 2 bases and J by 4 bases, with 11 bases of the junction left unmatched. CDR3 length: 17 amino acids. The CDR3 is CASSPYPPGGVSDTQYF. Here the CDR3 DNA reads TGTGCCAGCTCACCATACCCCCCGGGGGGGGTATCAGATACGCAGTATTTT.

The V and J genes are TRBV7-2 and TRBJ2-4, with 12 nucleotides matching TRBD2. V shed 6 bases and J 0 bases; nucleotides not matched to a gene: 6. Germline V lookup: CDR1 SGHTA, CDR2 FQGNSA. The length of the CDR3 is 17 residues. CDR3 amino acids: CASSPSGGAVAKNIQYF. DNA of the CDR3: TGTGCCAGCAGTCCTAGCGGGGGGGCCGTAGCCAAAAACATTCAGTACTTC.

This clone was recorded once. The chain combines TRBV28 with TRBJ1-1, with D possibly matching TRBD1 (6 bases). This CDR3 has 13 amino acids. V lost 5 bases and J lost 5, with 12 bases in between. From germline, CDR1 is MDHEN and CDR2 SYDVKM. CDR3 residues: CASSKGGRTEAFF. The CDR3 bases are TGTGCCAGCAGTAAAGGGGGAAGGACTGAAGCTTTCTTT.

In its sample, this clone was seen a few times. The chain has TRBV10-2 and TRBJ1-6; no clear D. V gave up 6 bases and J gave up 7 bases, with 10 bases separating them. The CDR3 loop spans 13 amino acids. Germline values: CDR1 WSHSY, CDR2 SAAADI. The CDR3 sequence is CASRMGGNSPLHF. CDR3 coding DNA: TGCGCCAGCAGGATGGGAGGCAATTCACCCCTCCACTTT.

The V call is TRBV27, the J call TRBJ1-6; TRBD1 matches 9 bases. The length of the CDR3 is 16 residues. V shed 5 bases, J shed 14 bases, and the junction held 16 bases outside the gene matches. CDR1 and CDR2 from the germline V gene are MNHEY and SMNVEV (reference sequence). CDR3 in DNA: TGTGCCAGCAGTCCCCGCCCGGGACAGGGTAGTCGCACCCTCCACTTT. Protein sequence: CASSPRPGQGSRTLHF.

The chain recombines TRBV30 with TRBJ2-3, with D possibly TRBD2 on 5 matching bases. There are 12 residues in the CDR3. Deletions cut 5 bases from V and 7 bases from J, with 13 bases between. CDR1 is GTSNPN, CDR2 SVGIG, per germline (reference sequence). This CDR3 reads CAWGGRSYTQYF. The CDR3 bases are TGTGCCTGGGGAGGACGGAGCTATACGCAGTATTTT.

The V call is TRBV7-9, the J call TRBJ1-4; no definite D call. V shed 2 bases and J shed 7 bases, with 11 bases lying between them. The CDR3 totals 14 residues. The V gene's germline CDR1 is SEHNR and CDR2 FQNEAQ (reference sequence). The CDR3, as DNA: TGTGCCAGCAGCTTAATCCCGCCCGGTGAAAAACTGTTTTTT. This encodes CASSLIPPGEKLFF.

This chain joins TRBV6-6 and TRBJ1-1, with D tentatively TRBD1 (5 bases). This CDR3 spans 15 amino acids. The V and J ends lost 6 bases and 5 bases respectively, with 19 bases between them. CDR1 and CDR2 from the germline V gene are MNHNY and SVGAGI (reference sequence). This CDR3 reads CASSPGGGLGTEAFF. As DNA, the CDR3 is TGTGCCAGCAGCCCCGGGGGGGGTTTGGGGACTGAAGCTTTCTTT.

The rearrangement joins TRBV28 to TRBJ2-7, with TRBD1 matching 7 bases. Trimming removed 5 bases from V and 3 bases from J; junction bases left unmatched: 10. Germline CDR1 reads MDHEN; CDR2 reads SYDVKM. The CDR3 totals 15 residues. CDR3 in amino acids: CASSPSWDSFYEQYF. Here the CDR3 DNA reads TGTGCCAGCAGTCCCAGTTGGGACAGCTTCTACGAGCAGTACTTC. Based on the CDR3 plus reference TRBV28 and TRBJ2-7, the full variable domain is DVKVTQSSRYLVKRTGEKVFLECVQDMDHENMFWYRQDPGLGLRLIYFSYDVKMKEKGDIPEGYSVSREKKERFSLILESASTNQTSMYLCASSPSWDSFYEQYFGPGTRLTVT.

The chain is built from TRBV28 and TRBJ1-1; the match to TRBD1 covers 7 bases. Germline trimming cut 4 bases from V and 4 bases from J; bases unmatched to any gene: 9. This CDR3 region has 15 residues. Germline CDR1 is MDHEN and CDR2 is SYDVKM. Written as DNA, the CDR3 is TGTGCCAGCAGTTCCTTGACAGGGTGGACCACTGAAGCTTTCTTT. The encoded protein is CASSSLTGWTTEAFF.

V is TRBV2 and J is TRBJ1-4; D gene unclear. Germline V gene sequence: CDR1 SNHLY, CDR2 FYNNEI. The CDR3 runs to 14 residues. V was pared by 6 bases and J by 5 bases, with 13 bases between. CDR3 in DNA: TGTGCCAGCAGAGTTGACTTCGTCAATGAAAAACTGTTTTTT. This gives the protein CASRVDFVNEKLFF.

In its sample, this clone was seen once. V usage is TRBV7-8 and J usage is TRBJ2-7; TRBD1 might be the D (6 bases). Germline V gives CDR1 SGHVS, CDR2 FQNEAQ. V lost 4 bases to trimming and J lost 3 bases, with 13 bases between them. CDR3 size: 14 residues. This CDR3 reads CASSYGTRNYEQYF. In nucleotides, the CDR3 is TGTGCCAGCAGCTATGGGACACGGAACTACGAGCAGTACTTC.